This TCR beta chain was sequenced during a study of blood T cell repertoires in COVID-19. The wider study: Donors in the United States, Italy and Spain gave samples during acute or convalescent COVID-19.

Recovery meant two consecutive negative NP/OP PCR tests, professional clearance, or resolved symptoms. Method: immunoSEQ multiplex PCR; TCRdb's copy keeps in-frame clones and lacks some. The sample shows 450,000 or so clones, around 90% of them seen only once. The receptor's source is a man in his late teens or twenties who had recovered from COVID-19. Sequences were obtained from PBMCs or T cells enriched from blood (not recorded which).

CDR3 in amino acids: CASSRFSGQDSYNEQFF. CDR3 bases: TGCGCCAGCAGCCGATTTTCGGGACAAGACTCCTACAATGAGCAGTTCTTC. The chain links TRBV4-1 to TRBJ2-1, with TRBD1 as a possible D gene (6 bases). There are 17 residues in the CDR3. Germline values: CDR1 MGHRA, CDR2 YSYEKL. The V end lost 4 bases, the J end lost 0 bases, and 16 bases lay between the germline ends.